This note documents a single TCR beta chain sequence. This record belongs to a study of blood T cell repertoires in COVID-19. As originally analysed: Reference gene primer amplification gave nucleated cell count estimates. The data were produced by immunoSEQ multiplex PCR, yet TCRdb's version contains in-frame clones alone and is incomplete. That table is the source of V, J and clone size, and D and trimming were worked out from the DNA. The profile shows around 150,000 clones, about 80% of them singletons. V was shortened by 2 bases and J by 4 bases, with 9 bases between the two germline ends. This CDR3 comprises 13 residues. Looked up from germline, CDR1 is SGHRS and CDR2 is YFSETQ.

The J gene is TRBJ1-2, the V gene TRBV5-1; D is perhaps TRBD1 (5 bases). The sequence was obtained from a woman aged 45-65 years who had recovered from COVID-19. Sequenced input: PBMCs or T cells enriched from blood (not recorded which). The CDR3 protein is CASSLQDIYGYTF. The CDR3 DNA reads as TGCGCCAGCAGCTTACAGGACATCTATGGCTACACCTTC. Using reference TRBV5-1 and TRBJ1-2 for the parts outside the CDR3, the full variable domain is KAGVTQTPRYLIKTRGQQVTLSCSPISGHRSVSWYQQTPGQGLQFLFEYFSETQRNKGNFPGRFSGRQFSNSRSEMNVSTLELGDSALYLCASSLQDIYGYTFGSGTRLTVV.